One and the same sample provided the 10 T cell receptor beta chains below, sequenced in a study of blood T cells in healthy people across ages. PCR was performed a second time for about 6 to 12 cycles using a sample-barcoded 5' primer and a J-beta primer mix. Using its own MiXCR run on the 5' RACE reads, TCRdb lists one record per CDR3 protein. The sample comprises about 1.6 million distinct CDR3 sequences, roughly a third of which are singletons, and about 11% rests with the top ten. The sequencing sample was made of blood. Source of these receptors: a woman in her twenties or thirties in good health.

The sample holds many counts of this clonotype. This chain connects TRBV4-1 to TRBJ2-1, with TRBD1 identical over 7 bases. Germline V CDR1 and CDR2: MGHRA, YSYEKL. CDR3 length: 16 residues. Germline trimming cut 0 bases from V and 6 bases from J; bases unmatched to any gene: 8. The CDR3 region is CASSQEEQGLLNEQFF. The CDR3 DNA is TGCGCCAGCAGCCAAGAAGAACAGGGGTTGCTCAATGAGCAGTTCTTC.

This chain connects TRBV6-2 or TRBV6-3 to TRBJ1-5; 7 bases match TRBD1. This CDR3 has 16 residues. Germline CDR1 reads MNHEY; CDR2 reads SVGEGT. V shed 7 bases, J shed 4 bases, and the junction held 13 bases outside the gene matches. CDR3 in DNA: TGTGCCAGCAAAACAGGGGCCCACATCGTTAATCAGCCCCAGCATTTT. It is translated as CASKTGAHIVNQPQHF.

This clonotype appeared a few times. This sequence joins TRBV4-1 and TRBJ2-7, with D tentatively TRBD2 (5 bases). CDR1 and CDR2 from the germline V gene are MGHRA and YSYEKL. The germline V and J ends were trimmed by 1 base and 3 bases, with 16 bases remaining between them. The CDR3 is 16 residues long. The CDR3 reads CASSQANRLRDYEQYF. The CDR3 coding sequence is TGCGCCAGCAGCCAAGCTAATCGACTACGAGACTACGAGCAGTACTTC.

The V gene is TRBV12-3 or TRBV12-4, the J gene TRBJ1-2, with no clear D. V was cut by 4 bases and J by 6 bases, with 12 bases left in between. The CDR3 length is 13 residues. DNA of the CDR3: TGTGCCAGCAGTTCTTGGGGAATTGATGGCTACACCTTC. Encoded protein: CASSSWGIDGYTF.

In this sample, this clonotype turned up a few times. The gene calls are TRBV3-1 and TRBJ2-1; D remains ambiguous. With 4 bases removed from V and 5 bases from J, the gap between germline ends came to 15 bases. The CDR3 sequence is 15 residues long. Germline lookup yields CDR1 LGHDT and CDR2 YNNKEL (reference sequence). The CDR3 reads CASSLLATRNNEQFF. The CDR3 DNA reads TGTGCCAGCAGCCTCTTAGCAACCCGGAACAATGAGCAGTTCTTC.

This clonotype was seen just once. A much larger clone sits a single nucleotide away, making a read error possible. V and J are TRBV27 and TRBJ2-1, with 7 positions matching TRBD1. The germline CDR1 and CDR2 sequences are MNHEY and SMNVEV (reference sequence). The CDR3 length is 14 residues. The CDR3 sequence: CASTSGTAYSEQFF. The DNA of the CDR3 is TGTGCCAGCACATCCGGGACAGCTTACAGTGAGCAGTTCTTC.

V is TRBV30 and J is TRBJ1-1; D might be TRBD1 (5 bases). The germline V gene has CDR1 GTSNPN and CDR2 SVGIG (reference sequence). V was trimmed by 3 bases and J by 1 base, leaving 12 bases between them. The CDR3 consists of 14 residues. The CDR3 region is CAWRPPGPNTEAFF. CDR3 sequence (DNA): TGTGCCTGGAGACCCCCGGGACCGAACACTGAAGCTTTCTTT.

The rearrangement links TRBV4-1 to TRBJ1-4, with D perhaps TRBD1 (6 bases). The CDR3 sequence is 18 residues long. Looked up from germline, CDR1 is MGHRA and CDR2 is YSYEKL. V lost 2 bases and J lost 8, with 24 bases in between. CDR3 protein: CASSQYRTGAGTGEKLFF. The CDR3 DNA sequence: TGCGCCAGCAGCCAATACCGGACGGGGGCAGGAACAGGCGAAAAACTGTTTTTT.

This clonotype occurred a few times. The chain's CDR3 is CASSQVRGLSNTGELFF. The CDR3 DNA is TGCGCCAGCAGCCAAGTAAGGGGACTATCGAACACCGGGGAGCTGTTTTTT. The V and J genes are TRBV4-1 and TRBJ2-2; 7 nucleotides line up with TRBD2. The V and J ends lost 1 base and 0 bases, in that order; junction bases with no gene match: 5. Germline assignment: CDR1 MGHRA and CDR2 YSYEKL. CDR3 size: 17 residues.

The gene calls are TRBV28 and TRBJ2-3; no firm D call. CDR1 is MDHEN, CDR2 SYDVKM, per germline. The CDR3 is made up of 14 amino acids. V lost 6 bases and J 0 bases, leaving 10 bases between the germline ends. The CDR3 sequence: CASSPRYSTDTQYF. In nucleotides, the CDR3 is TGTGCCAGCAGCCCCCGATACAGCACAGATACGCAGTATTTT.